A single sample gave rise to the 5 T cell receptor beta chains below, sequenced in a study of T-cell reconstitution after alpha-beta-depleted transplantation in children. Antigens of these TCRs are unknown. The study's findings and limits: As was reported, about two months after transplant, alpha-beta T cells came from several hundred expanded graft clones.

Construction of the TCRbeta library involved unique molecular identifiers. TCRdb analysed the PCR reads with MiXCR anew, one entry per CDR3 protein. The table includes approximately 32,000 distinct CDR3 sequences, around 7% detected once. The material was peripheral blood, obtained 60 days after TCRalphabeta/CD19-depleted stem cell transplant. These receptors all stem from a child under three years old who had a stem cell transplant for acute myeloid leukemia, so the T cells may come from the graft donor.

This clonotype was picked up many times. This sequence joins TRBV13 and TRBJ2-1, with TRBD2 matching 8 bases. The CDR3 is 16 amino acids. J gave up 4 bases and V 5 bases, and 10 bases lay outside the gene matches. The germline gives CDR1 PRHDT, CDR2 FYEKMQ (reference sequence). The CDR3 is CASSVASSGGYNEQFF. As DNA, the CDR3 is TGTGCCAGCAGCGTCGCCTCGAGCGGGGGTTACAATGAGCAGTTCTTC.

This clonotype was found many times. The chain joins TRBV4-2 to TRBJ2-3; D is tentatively TRBD1 or TRBD2 (6 bases each). V lost 0 bases, J lost 1 base, and 11 bases lay in between. From germline, CDR1 is LGHNA and CDR2 YNFKEQ. The CDR3 runs to 16 residues. The CDR3 region is CASSQDRRGGTDTQYF. The CDR3 DNA sequence: TGTGCCAGCAGCCAAGATAGGAGGGGGGGCACAGATACGCAGTATTTT.

This clonotype has at least ten counts. The chain links TRBV6-5 to TRBJ1-1; 7 nucleotides align to TRBD1. This CDR3 has 15 residues. Germline V lookup: CDR1 MNHEY, CDR2 SVGAGI. The ends lost 2 bases at V and 5 bases at J; junction bases unmatched: 8. CDR3 DNA: TGTGCCAGCAGTTACGGGGCAGGGGGTGGAACTGAAGCTTTCTTT. This translates into CASSYGAGGGTEAFF.

This clonotype has a count of ten or more. This chain connects TRBV12-3 or TRBV12-4 to TRBJ1-4, with a tentative D call TRBD1 (5 bases). CDR3 size: 15 residues. The germline V and J ends were trimmed by 6 bases and 8 bases, with 19 bases remaining between them. The CDR3 loop is CASSPSSRGREKLFF. The DNA for the CDR3 is TGTGCCAGCAGCCCTTCGTCAAGGGGTCGAGAAAAACTGTTTTTT.

Turning to this clonotype: A read error may account for a junction end that differs from germline. The V and J genes are TRBV20-1 and TRBJ2-5; TRBD1 aligns across 8 bases. In germline, CDR1 is DFQATT, CDR2 SNEGSKA (reference sequence). This CDR3 region has 16 residues. CDR3 nucleotide sequence: TGCAGTGCCAGAGAGGGCAGGGGGCCTCGGCAAGAGACCCAGTACTTC. It is translated as CSAREGRGPRQETQYF.